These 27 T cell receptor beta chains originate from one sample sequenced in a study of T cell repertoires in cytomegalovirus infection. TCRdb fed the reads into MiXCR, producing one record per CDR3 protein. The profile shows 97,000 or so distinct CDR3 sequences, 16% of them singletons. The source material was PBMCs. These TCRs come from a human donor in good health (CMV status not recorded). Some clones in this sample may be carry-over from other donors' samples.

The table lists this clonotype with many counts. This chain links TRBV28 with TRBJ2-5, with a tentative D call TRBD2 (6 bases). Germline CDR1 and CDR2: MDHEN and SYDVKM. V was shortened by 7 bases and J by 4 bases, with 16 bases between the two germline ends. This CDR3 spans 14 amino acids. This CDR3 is CASISGAVGETQYF. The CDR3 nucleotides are TGTGCCAGCATTTCGGGAGCGGTTGGAGAGACCCAGTACTTC.

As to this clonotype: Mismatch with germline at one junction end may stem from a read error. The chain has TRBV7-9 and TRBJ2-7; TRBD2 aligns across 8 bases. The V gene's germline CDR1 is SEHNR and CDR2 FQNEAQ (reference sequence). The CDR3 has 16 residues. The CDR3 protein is CASSLSGGHDSCEQYF. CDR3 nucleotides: TGTGCCAGCAGCCTCAGCGGGGGACACGACTCCTGCGAGCAGTACTTC.

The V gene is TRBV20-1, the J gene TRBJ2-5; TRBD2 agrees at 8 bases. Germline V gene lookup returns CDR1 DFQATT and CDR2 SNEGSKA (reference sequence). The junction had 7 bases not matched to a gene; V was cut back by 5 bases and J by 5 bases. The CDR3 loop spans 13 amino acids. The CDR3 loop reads CSASGGALETQYF. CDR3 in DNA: TGCAGTGCTTCCGGGGGGGCCTTGGAGACCCAGTACTTC.

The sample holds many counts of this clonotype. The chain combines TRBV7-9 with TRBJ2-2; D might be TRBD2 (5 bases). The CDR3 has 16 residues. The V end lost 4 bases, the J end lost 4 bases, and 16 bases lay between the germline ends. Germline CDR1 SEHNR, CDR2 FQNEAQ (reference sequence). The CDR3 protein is CASSSTASPSTGELFF. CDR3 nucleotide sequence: TGTGCCAGCAGCTCTACCGCTAGCCCCAGCACCGGGGAGCTGTTTTTT.

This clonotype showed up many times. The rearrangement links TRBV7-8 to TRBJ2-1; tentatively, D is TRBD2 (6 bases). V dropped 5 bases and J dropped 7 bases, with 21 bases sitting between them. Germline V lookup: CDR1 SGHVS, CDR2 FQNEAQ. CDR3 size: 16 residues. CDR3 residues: CASSTSRAPGRNEQFF. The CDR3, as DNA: TGTGCCAGCAGCACGTCCCGGGCCCCGGGGAGGAATGAGCAGTTCTTC.

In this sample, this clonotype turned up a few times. The CDR3 is CSVEEDRGVLYGYTF. The CDR3 bases are TGCAGCGTTGAAGAGGACAGGGGCGTCCTCTATGGCTACACCTTC. J is TRBJ1-2 and V is TRBV29-1; 9 bases are a match to TRBD1. The J segment lost 4 bases and the V segment lost 0 bases, leaving 6 bases of the junction unmatched. CDR3 length: 15 amino acids. CDR1 SQVTM and CDR2 ANQGSEA come from the germline V gene. Filled out from reference TRBV29-1 and TRBJ1-2, the complete variable domain reads SAVISQKPSRDICQRGTSLTIQCQVDSQVTMMFWYRQQPGQSLTLIATANQGSEATYESGFVIDKFPISRPNLTFSTLTVSNMSPEDSSIYLCSVEEDRGVLYGYTFGSGTRLTVV.

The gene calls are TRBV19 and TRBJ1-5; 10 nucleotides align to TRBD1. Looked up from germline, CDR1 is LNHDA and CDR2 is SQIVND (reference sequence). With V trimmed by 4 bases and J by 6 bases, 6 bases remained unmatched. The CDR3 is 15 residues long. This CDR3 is CASSTGTGDGQPQHF. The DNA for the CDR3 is TGTGCCAGTAGTACCGGGACAGGGGATGGTCAGCCCCAGCATTTT.

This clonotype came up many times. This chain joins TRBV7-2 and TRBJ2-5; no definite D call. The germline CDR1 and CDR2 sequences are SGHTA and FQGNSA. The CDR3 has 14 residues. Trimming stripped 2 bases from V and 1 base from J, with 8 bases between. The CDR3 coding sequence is TGTGCCAGCAGCTTACGACGGTCCCAAGAGACCCAGTACTTC. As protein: CASSLRRSQETQYF.

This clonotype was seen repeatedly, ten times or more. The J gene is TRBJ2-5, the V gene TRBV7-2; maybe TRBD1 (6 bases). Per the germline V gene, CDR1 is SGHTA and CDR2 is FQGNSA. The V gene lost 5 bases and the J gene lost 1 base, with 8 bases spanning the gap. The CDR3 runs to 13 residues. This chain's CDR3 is CASSATGQETQYF. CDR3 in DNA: TGTGCCAGCAGCGCGACAGGCCAAGAGACCCAGTACTTC. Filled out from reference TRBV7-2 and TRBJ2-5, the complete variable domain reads GAGVSQSPSNKVTEKGKDVELRCDPISGHTALYWYRQSLGQGLEFLIYFQGNSAPDKSGLPSDRFSAERTGGSVSTLTIQRTQQEDSAVYLCASSATGQETQYFGPGTRLLVL.

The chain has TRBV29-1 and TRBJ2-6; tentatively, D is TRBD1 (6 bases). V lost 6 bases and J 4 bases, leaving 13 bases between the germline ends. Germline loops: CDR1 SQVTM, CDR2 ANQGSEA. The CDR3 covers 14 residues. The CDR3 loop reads CSVPQGKGANVLTF. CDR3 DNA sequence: TGCAGCGTACCCCAGGGGAAGGGGGCCAACGTCCTGACTTTC.

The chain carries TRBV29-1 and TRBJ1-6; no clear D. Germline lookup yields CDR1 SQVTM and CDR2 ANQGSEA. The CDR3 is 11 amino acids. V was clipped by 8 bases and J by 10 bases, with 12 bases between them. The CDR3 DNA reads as TGCAGCCCTACACACTGGTCACCCCTCCACTTT. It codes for CSPTHWSPLHF.

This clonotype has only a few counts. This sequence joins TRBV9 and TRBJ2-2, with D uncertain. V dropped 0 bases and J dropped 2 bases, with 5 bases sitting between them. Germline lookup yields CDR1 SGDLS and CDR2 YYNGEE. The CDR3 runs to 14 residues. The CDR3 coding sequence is TGTGCCAGCAGCGTAGTGAGTAACACCGGGGAGCTGTTTTTT. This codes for CASSVVSNTGELFF. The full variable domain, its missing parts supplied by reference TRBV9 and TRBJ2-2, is DSGVTQTPKHLITATGQRVTLRCSPRSGDLSVYWYQQSLDQGLQFLIQYYNGEERAKGNILERFSAQQFPDLHSELNLSSLELGDSALYFCASSVVSNTGELFFGEGSRLTVL.

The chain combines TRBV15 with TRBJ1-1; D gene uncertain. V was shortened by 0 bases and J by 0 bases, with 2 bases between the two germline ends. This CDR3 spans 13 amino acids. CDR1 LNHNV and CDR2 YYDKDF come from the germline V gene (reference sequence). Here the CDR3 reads CATSRDMNTEAFF. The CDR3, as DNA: TGTGCCACCAGCAGAGATATGAACACTGAAGCTTTCTTT.

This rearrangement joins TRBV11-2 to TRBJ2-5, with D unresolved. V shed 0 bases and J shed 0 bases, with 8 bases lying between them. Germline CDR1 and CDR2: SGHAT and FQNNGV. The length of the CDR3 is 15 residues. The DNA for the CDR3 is TGTGCCAGCAGCTTAGACGGTGGCAACCAAGAGACCCAGTACTTC. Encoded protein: CASSLDGGNQETQYF.

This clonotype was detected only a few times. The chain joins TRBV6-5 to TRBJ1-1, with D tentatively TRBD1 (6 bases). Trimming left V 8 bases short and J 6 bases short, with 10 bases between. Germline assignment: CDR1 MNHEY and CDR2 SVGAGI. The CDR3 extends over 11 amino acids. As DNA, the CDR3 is TGTGCCAGCTACAGGGCGGCTGAAGCTTTCTTT. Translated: CASYRAAEAFF.

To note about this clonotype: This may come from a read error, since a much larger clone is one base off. CDR3 protein: CASSLRGLNTIYF. CDR3 nucleotides: TGTGCCAGCAGTTTACGGGGGCTAAACACCATATATTTT. V gene TRBV12-3 or TRBV12-4 combines with J gene TRBJ1-3; possibly TRBD1 for D (6 bases). CDR3 length equals 13 residues. V was trimmed by 2 bases and J by 6 bases, leaving 8 bases between them.

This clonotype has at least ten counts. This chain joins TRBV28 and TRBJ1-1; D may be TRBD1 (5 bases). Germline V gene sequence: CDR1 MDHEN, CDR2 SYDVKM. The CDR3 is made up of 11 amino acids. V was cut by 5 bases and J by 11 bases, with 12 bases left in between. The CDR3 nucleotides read TGTGCCAGCAGTCTGGACAACTGGGCTTTCTTT. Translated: CASSLDNWAFF.

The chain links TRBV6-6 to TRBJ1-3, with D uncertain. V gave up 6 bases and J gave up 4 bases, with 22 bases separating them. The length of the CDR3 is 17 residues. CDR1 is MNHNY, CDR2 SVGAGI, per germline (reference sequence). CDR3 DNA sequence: TGTGCCAGCAGATCTTCTCGGCCAGGCAGCTCGGGAAACACCATATATTTT. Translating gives CASRSSRPGSSGNTIYF.

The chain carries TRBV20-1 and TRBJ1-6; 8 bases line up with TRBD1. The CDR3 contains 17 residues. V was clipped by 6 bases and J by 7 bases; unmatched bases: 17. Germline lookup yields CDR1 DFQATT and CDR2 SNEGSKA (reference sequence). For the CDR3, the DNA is TGCAGTGCCTTTGACGACAGGGGTTTCGAGGGAAATTCACCCCTCCACTTT. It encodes CSAFDDRGFEGNSPLHF.

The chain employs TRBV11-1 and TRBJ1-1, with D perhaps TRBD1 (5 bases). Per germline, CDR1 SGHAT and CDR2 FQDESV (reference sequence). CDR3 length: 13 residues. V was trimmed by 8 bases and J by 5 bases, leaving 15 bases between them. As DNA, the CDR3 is TGTGCCAGCTCGGATAGGGAGGGGACTGAAGCTTTCTTT. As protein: CASSDREGTEAFF.

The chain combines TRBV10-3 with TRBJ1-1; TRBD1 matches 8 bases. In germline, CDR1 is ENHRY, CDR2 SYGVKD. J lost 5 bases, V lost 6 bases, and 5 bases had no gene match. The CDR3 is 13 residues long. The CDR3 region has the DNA TGTGCCATCAGACGGACAGGGATAACTGAAGCTTTCTTT. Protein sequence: CAIRRTGITEAFF.

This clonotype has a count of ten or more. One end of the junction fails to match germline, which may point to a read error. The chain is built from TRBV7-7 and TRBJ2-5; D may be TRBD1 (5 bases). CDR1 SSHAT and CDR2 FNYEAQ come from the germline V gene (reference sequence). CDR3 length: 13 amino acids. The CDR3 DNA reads TGTGCTAGCAGTGTTGGGGCTCGGGAGACCCAGTACTTC. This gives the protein CASSVGARETQYF.

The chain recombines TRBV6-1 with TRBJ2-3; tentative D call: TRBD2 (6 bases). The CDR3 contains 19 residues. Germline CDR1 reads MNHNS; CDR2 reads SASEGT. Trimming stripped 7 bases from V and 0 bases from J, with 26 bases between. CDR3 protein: CASNPGLTLLPISTDTQYF. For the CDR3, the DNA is TGTGCCAGCAACCCGGGACTTACATTACTTCCTATTAGCACAGATACGCAGTATTTT.

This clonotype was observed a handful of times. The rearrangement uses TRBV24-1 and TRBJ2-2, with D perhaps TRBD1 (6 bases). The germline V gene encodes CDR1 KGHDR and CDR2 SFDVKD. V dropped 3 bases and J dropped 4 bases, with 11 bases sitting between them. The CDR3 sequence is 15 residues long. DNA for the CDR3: TGTGCCACCAGTGATGTGACGGACAGCACCGGGGAGCTGTTTTTT. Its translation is CATSDVTDSTGELFF.

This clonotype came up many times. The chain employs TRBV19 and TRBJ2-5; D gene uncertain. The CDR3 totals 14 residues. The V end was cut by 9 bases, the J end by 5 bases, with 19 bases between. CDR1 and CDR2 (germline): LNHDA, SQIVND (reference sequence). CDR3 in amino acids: CARASGQARETQYF. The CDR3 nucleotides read TGTGCCAGAGCCTCCGGGCAGGCTCGGGAGACCCAGTACTTC.

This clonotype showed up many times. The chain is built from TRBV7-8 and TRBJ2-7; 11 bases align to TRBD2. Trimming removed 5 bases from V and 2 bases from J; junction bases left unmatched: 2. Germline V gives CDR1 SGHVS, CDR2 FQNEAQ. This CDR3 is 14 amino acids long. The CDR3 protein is CASSTGLAAYEQYF. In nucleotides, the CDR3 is TGTGCCAGCAGCACGGGACTAGCGGCCTACGAGCAGTACTTC.

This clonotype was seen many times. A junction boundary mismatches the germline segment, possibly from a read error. CDR3: CASSLKGGNVLTF. Written as DNA, the CDR3 is TGTGCCAGCAGCTTAAAAGGGGGCAACGTCCTGACTTTC. The V gene is TRBV7-3, the J gene TRBJ2-6; D might be TRBD1 (6 bases). Germline-derived CDR1 and CDR2 are SGHTA and FQGTGA. The CDR3 runs 13 residues.